The 7 T cell receptor beta chains in this list originate from one sample, sequenced in a study of T cell changes during pregnancy in multiple sclerosis. Profiled with immunoSEQ multiplex PCR; TCRdb holds only in-frame clones, not every one. There are some 18,000 clones in the sample; 87% occur only once, and about 13% lies in the top ten. Sequenced here: CD8+ T cells from peripheral blood mononuclear cells, sampled in the third trimester of pregnancy. These receptors were taken from a female donor in good health, enrolled as a control in a pregnancy study.

The chain combines TRBV7-9 with TRBJ2-1; D is possibly TRBD2 (6 bases). CDR1 SEHNR and CDR2 FQNEAQ come from the germline V gene (reference sequence). V dropped 5 bases and J dropped 0 bases, with 8 bases sitting between them. CDR3 size: 14 residues. CDR3 coding DNA: TGTGCCAGCAGCGGGGACTTCTCCTACAATGAGCAGTTCTTC. This gives the protein CASSGDFSYNEQFF.

The chain is built from TRBV10-3 and TRBJ1-1; 7 bases are shared with TRBD1. The CDR3 extends over 16 amino acids. The germline CDR1 and CDR2 sequences are ENHRY and SYGVKD. J gave up 6 bases and V 2 bases, and 12 bases lay outside the gene matches. The CDR3 coding sequence is TGTGCCATCAGTGAGAAGGCCAAGGGGGCGCCCCCTGAAGCTTTCTTT. This translates into CAISEKAKGAPPEAFF.

The rearrangement uses TRBV14 and TRBJ2-7; 9 positions agree with TRBD1. CDR3 length: 20 residues. Unmatched junction bases numbered 24, after V lost 4 bases and J lost 5 bases. Germline V gene lookup returns CDR1 SGHDN and CDR2 FVKESK. The CDR3 region is CASSPLLPPHGQGLMNEQYF. The CDR3 DNA follows: TGTGCCAGCAGCCCCCTCCTACCCCCCCACGGACAGGGGCTAATGAACGAGCAGTACTTC.

The chain recombines TRBV2 with TRBJ2-1; the D gene is possibly TRBD1 (5 bases). This CDR3 region has 15 residues. Germline V lookup: CDR1 SNHLY, CDR2 FYNNEI. V was cut by 3 bases and J by 2 bases, with 11 bases left in between. The CDR3 reads CASSDRVGPYNEQFF. CDR3 nucleotide sequence: TGTGCCAGCAGTGACAGGGTGGGGCCCTACAATGAGCAGTTCTTC.

CDR3 nucleotide sequence: TGTGCCAGCAGCTTCAGGGACAATGAGCAGTTCTTC. Protein: CASSFRDNEQFF. This chain connects TRBV5-5 to TRBJ2-1, with TRBD1 as a possible D gene (5 bases). This CDR3 region has 12 residues. Germline V lookup: CDR1 SGHKS, CDR2 YYEKEE (reference sequence). With 2 bases removed from V and 5 bases from J, the gap between germline ends came to 5 bases.

J is TRBJ2-6 and V is TRBV27; 9 nucleotides match TRBD1. V lost 6 bases to trimming and J lost 0 bases; unmatched junction nucleotides: 9. CDR3 length: 18 amino acids. Per the germline V gene, CDR1 is MNHEY and CDR2 is SMNVEV (reference sequence). DNA for the CDR3: TGTGCCAGCAGCCCTCGGGACAGGGTTTCCTCTGGGGCCAACGTCCTGACTTTC. Encoded protein: CASSPRDRVSSGANVLTF.

This chain uses TRBV9 with TRBJ2-5; 7 bases match TRBD1. The V and J ends lost 4 bases and 5 bases, in that order; junction bases with no gene match: 2. In germline, CDR1 is SGDLS, CDR2 YYNGEE. This CDR3 spans 12 amino acids. In nucleotides, the CDR3 is TGTGCCAGCAGCCAACAGGGGGAGACCCAGTACTTC. Translated, it gives CASSQQGETQYF.